A single sample is the source of the 12 T cell receptor beta chains below, sequenced in a study of T-cell reconstitution after alpha-beta-depleted transplantation in children. Unique molecular identifiers were incorporated when the TCRbeta library was constructed. Using its own MiXCR run on the PCR reads, TCRdb lists one record per CDR3 protein. The table has hundreds of thousands of distinct CDR3 sequences, about 11% seen once. The material sequenced was PBMCs, taken before TCRalphabeta/CD19-depleted stem cell transplant. The receptors shown here come from a child younger than 10 with inherited bone marrow failure, due to receive a stem cell transplant.

This clonotype came up many times. The chain uses TRBV4-3 and TRBJ2-5; 10 bases are shared with TRBD2. Germline assignment: CDR1 LGHNA and CDR2 YSLEER. The CDR3 has 16 residues. The V segment lost 6 bases and the J segment 3 bases; nucleotides outside the gene matches: 10. This chain's CDR3 is CASRPKSGRAKETQYF. CDR3 coding DNA: TGCGCCAGCAGACCTAAAAGCGGGAGGGCCAAAGAGACCCAGTACTTC.

V gene TRBV4-2 combines with J gene TRBJ2-1; the match to TRBD2 covers 11 bases. Germline V CDR1 and CDR2: LGHNA, YNFKEQ. The V gene end was trimmed by 4 bases and the J gene end by 2 bases; junction bases not matched to a gene: 7. The CDR3 runs to 17 residues. The CDR3 sequence: CASSPTSGKVAYNEQFF. The CDR3 DNA reads TGTGCCAGCAGCCCGACTAGCGGGAAAGTCGCCTACAATGAGCAGTTCTTC.

In its sample, this clonotype was seen many times. This chain connects TRBV12-3 or TRBV12-4 to TRBJ1-5; weak D call: TRBD1 (5 bases). With 6 bases removed from V and 0 bases from J, the gap between germline ends came to 9 bases. The CDR3 is 14 amino acids. In DNA, the CDR3 is TGTGCCAGCAGCACCAGGGTTAGCAATCAGCCCCAGCATTTT. Translated, it gives CASSTRVSNQPQHF.

This clonotype was detected ten times or more. The rearrangement links TRBV27 to TRBJ2-2, with 8 nucleotides matching TRBD1. CDR3 size: 14 residues. Germline CDR1 reads MNHEY; CDR2 reads SMNVEV (reference sequence). V lost 5 bases to trimming and J lost 5 bases; unmatched junction nucleotides: 4. CDR3 residues: CASSKQGGTGELFF. The CDR3 nucleotides read TGTGCCAGCAGTAAACAGGGGGGAACCGGGGAGCTGTTTTTT.

This clonotype appeared many times. This CDR3 reads CAISELGEGDQPQHF. In nucleotides, the CDR3 is TGTGCCATCAGTGAGTTAGGGGAGGGTGATCAGCCCCAGCATTTT. The rearrangement links TRBV10-3 to TRBJ1-5; weak D call: TRBD1 (5 bases). V shed 1 base and J shed 5 bases, with 12 bases lying between them. The germline CDR1 and CDR2 sequences are ENHRY and SYGVKD. The CDR3 is 15 residues long.

This clonotype was seen repeatedly, ten times or more. V is TRBV12-3 or TRBV12-4 and J is TRBJ2-7; D perhaps matches TRBD1 (5 bases). There are 12 residues in the CDR3. The ends were cut back, 3 bases at V and 12 bases at J, with 15 bases in the middle. The DNA of the CDR3 is TGTGCCAGCAGTTTGGCCCAGGGTCATCGGTACTTC. Encoded protein: CASSLAQGHRYF.

At least ten counts were recorded for this clonotype. The genes are TRBV28 and TRBJ2-1; 7 bases align to TRBD2. Germline V gene data show CDR1 as MDHEN and CDR2 as SYDVKM. Trimming removed 1 base from V and 5 bases from J; junction bases left unmatched: 8. The CDR3 has 16 amino acids. CDR3 coding DNA: TGTGCCAGCAGTTTATATGGGCGGGAGAGGGACAATGAGCAGTTCTTC. Translating gives CASSLYGRERDNEQFF.

In its sample, this clonotype was seen many times. J is TRBJ1-2 and V is TRBV20-1; the D gene is possibly TRBD1 (6 bases). This CDR3 is built from 14 residues. Trimming stripped 5 bases from V and 0 bases from J, with 13 bases between. Per germline, CDR1 DFQATT and CDR2 SNEGSKA (reference sequence). The CDR3, as DNA: TGCAGTGCTTCCGGGACACCCTCTAACTATGGCTACACCTTC. It specifies CSASGTPSNYGYTF.

As for this clonotype: A read error may be the cause here, since a much bigger clone is one base away. The gene calls are TRBV10-3 and TRBJ2-3, with D perhaps matching TRBD1 (6 bases). Germline V gene sequence: CDR1 ENHRY, CDR2 SYGVKD. This CDR3 is built from 14 residues. Trimming removed 8 bases at V and 2 bases at J, with 14 bases between. CDR3 in DNA: TGTGCCATCCGTGGAGGACAGTACACAGATACGCAGTATTTT. Translating it yields CAIRGGQYTDTQYF.

This clonotype came up many times. The V gene is TRBV5-1, the J gene TRBJ2-2; perhaps TRBD1 as D (6 bases). V shed 2 bases and J shed 1 base, with 15 bases lying between them. Germline V gene lookup returns CDR1 SGHRS and CDR2 YFSETQ. The CDR3 is 17 residues long. The CDR3 region has the DNA TGCGCCAGCAGCTTCCAGGGGCCGGGCCTGAACACCGGGGAGCTGTTTTTT. Protein sequence: CASSFQGPGLNTGELFF.

This clonotype was observed many times. CDR3 loop: CASSPMLGSDEQFF. CDR3 bases: TGTGCCAGCAGCCCAATGCTCGGAAGCGATGAGCAGTTCTTC. The gene calls are TRBV7-2 and TRBJ2-1; D remains ambiguous. In germline, CDR1 is SGHTA, CDR2 FQGNSA. CDR3 length: 14 residues. Trimming pared 5 bases from V and 8 bases from J, leaving 16 bases between. The full variable domain, rest sourced from reference TRBV7-2 and TRBJ2-1, is GAGVSQSPSNKVTEKGKDVELRCDPISGHTALYWYRQSLGQGLEFLIYFQGNSAPDKSGLPSDRFSAERTGGSVSTLTIQRTQQEDSAVYLCASSPMLGSDEQFFGPGTRLTVL.

The table lists this clonotype with many counts. The genes are TRBV20-1 and TRBJ2-1; D unresolved. V was trimmed by 0 bases and J by 9 bases, leaving 12 bases between them. Per the germline V gene, CDR1 is DFQATT and CDR2 is SNEGSKA (reference sequence). This CDR3 is built from 13 residues. CDR3 in amino acids: CSARDHPGTEQFF. In DNA, the CDR3 is TGCAGTGCTAGAGATCATCCAGGCACTGAGCAGTTCTTC.